The rows below give T cell receptor beta chains drawn from one sample of a study of T cells after posttransplantation cyclophosphamide. Assay used: immunoSEQ multiplex PCR; TCRdb lists only in-frame clones, some missing. The table lists approximately 30,000 clones, around 90% of them singletons. The sequenced sample consisted of PBMCs. The receptors here all came from a woman in her thirties or forties with a blood cancer, CMV-positive, and with a related stem cell donor. The CDR3 runs from the conserved cysteine through the conserved F or W.

TRBJ2-7,TRBV29-1,CSVPGTSGDYEQYF
TRBJ2-7,TRBV4-1,CASSQAGAPEQYF
TRBJ1-1,TRBV7-9,CASSLSGRTEAFF
TRBJ2-2,TRBV7-2,CASSLGGGGELFF
TRBJ1-1,TRBV28,CASSLARGGLGEAFF
TRBJ2-2,TRBV6-5,CASSQDSGELFF
TRBJ2-5,TRBV7-9,CASRNAGGLETQYF
TRBJ1-5,TRBV28,CASSSGGWGKEGQPQHF
TRBJ1-1,TRBV2,CASSEASQGRGRTEAFF
TRBJ1-2,TRBV6-5,CASLNSGDYGYTF
TRBJ1-1,TRBV7-9,CASSLVRDSEAFF
TRBJ2-7,TRBV19,CASTWTGDSYEQYF
TRBJ2-1,TRBV13,CASSLAGNPYNEQFF
TRBJ1-1,TRBV27,CASSSVKMGGLVGDTEAFF
TRBJ2-7,TRBV5-1,CASSPGYQANGEQYF
TRBJ2-3,TRBV9,CASRPHQGHTDTQYF
TRBJ1-2,TRBV11-2,CASSPGTHYGYTF
TRBJ1-2,TRBV9,CASSVVRGNGYTF
TRBJ1-6,TRBV9,CASSVAQGNSPLHF
TRBJ1-2,TRBV18,CASSRDRKGGDGYTF
TRBJ2-7,TRBV5-6,CASSLSFPDYEQYF
TRBJ1-2,TRBV4-3,CASSQVKDGNGYTF
TRBJ2-5,TRBV5-1,CASSFGTRQETQYF
TRBJ2-7,TRBV6-5,CASSLQGLSYEQYF
TRBJ1-6,TRBV19,CASSIGTGVDSPLHF
TRBJ2-7,TRBV7-9,CASSSLSGNHYEQYF
TRBJ2-7,TRBV29-1,CSVRQGSYEQYF
TRBJ2-7,TRBV29-1,CSIFSGTAMEQYF
TRBJ2-5,TRBV5-4,CASSFPVAGGGETQYF
TRBJ2-5,TRBV2,CASKTSMEETQYF
TRBJ1-5,TRBV7-8,CASSLYAEEPQHF
TRBJ1-1,TRBV28,CASSLIEGMGNTEAFF
TRBJ1-1,TRBV10-3,CAITEQGADTEAFF
TRBJ1-4,TRBV18,CASSPSGLNRANEKLFF
TRBJ2-7,TRBV4-2,CASSQEGPLWTSEAHEQYF
TRBJ1-4,TRBV6-6,CASTKGAGEWEKLFF
TRBJ2-1,TRBV28,CASSLGGRDEQFF
TRBJ1-2,TRBV4-3,CASSQGGTGQNYGYTF
TRBJ1-5,TRBV9,CASSDPPRDGGNQPQHF
TRBJ2-3,TRBV19,CASSTRTVSGLTDTQYF
TRBJ1-1,TRBV6-5,CASKGSGGNTEAFF
TRBJ1-5,TRBV19,CASSTGQGNQPQHF
TRBJ1-6,TRBV5-4,CASSPNPGENSPLHF
TRBJ2-1,TRBV7-3,CASSTGTGAGEQFF
TRBJ1-4,TRBV28,CASSSGGQGIEKLFF
TRBJ2-7,TRBV19,CASSIVGREQYF